Below, 21 T cell receptor beta chains from the same sample are listed, as sequenced in a study of untreated major depressive disorder (dated 2018 in TCRdb). To prepare the library, the immunoSEQ multiplex PCR assay was applied. TCRdb obtained this table from immuneACCESS and retained in-frame rearrangements with V and J assigned. These tables miss some clones; where compared with another copy, unresolved V genes account for less than half of the shortfall, and the remainder is unexplained. This sample lists about 21,000 clones; around nine tenths were detected once. Jointly, the top ten make up approximately 0.47% of the sample. Sequencing was done on a sample of CD4+ T cells from PBMCs. These receptors all come from a woman between 40 and 50 years old in good health.

The CDR3 DNA is TGTGCCAGCAGCTGGGACAGGGGTAGAGCTTTCTTT. Translation: CASSWDRGRAFF. The chain is built from TRBV28 and TRBJ1-1; 10 bases line up with TRBD1. Looked up from germline, CDR1 is MDHEN and CDR2 is SYDVKM. The CDR3 spans 12 residues. V was pared by 6 bases and J by 10 bases, with 5 bases of the junction left unmatched.

This clone was detected only once. The chain has TRBV4-1 and TRBJ2-1; D may correspond to TRBD1 or TRBD2 (5 bases each). Trimming shortened V by 0 bases and J by 5 bases, and 20 bases separated the two germline ends. The CDR3 is made up of 18 amino acids. Looked up from germline, CDR1 is MGHRA and CDR2 is YSYEKL. The CDR3 nucleotides are TGCGCCAGCAGCCAAGACCACAATAACCGGGACCGCGACAATGAGCAGTTCTTC. Translation: CASSQDHNNRDRDNEQFF.

The chain couples TRBV28 to TRBJ1-5; tentative D call: TRBD1 (6 bases). The CDR3 sequence is 16 residues long. With 6 bases removed from V and 0 bases from J, the gap between germline ends came to 15 bases. CDR1 is MDHEN, CDR2 SYDVKM, per germline. CDR3 in amino acids: CASSKSRGFSNQPQHF. The CDR3 nucleotides are TGTGCCAGCAGCAAAAGCAGGGGATTTAGCAATCAGCCCCAGCATTTT.

The chain is built from TRBV28 and TRBJ2-2, with 11 bases matching TRBD1. The CDR3 consists of 17 residues. Germline CDR1 MDHEN, CDR2 SYDVKM. Losses at the gene ends were 6 bases for V and 4 bases for J; bases not matched to a gene: 10. CDR3 amino acids: CASSPTPGQGGTGELFF. DNA of the CDR3: TGTGCCAGCAGCCCTACGCCGGGACAGGGGGGCACCGGGGAGCTGTTTTTT.

V gene TRBV5-1 combines with J gene TRBJ2-3; D possibly corresponds to TRBD2 (5 bases). The germline V gene has CDR1 SGHRS and CDR2 YFSETQ. V gave up 7 bases and J gave up 1 base, with 13 bases separating them. The CDR3 contains 14 residues. The CDR3 protein is CASLSGSGTDTQYF. The CDR3 DNA is TGCGCCAGCTTATCGGGGTCAGGCACAGATACGCAGTATTTT.

The V and J genes are TRBV6-1 and TRBJ2-5; D unclear. The CDR3 spans 14 residues. Germline V gene data show CDR1 as MNHNS and CDR2 as SASEGT. The CDR3 reads CATGLIINQETQYF. CDR3 in DNA: TGTGCTACCGGTCTTATCATAAACCAAGAGACCCAGTACTTC.

This chain connects TRBV27 to TRBJ1-4, with 7 bases identical to TRBD1. Trimming at V came to 4 bases and at J to 5 bases, leaving 10 bases not matched to a gene. Germline lookup yields CDR1 MNHEY and CDR2 SMNVEV (reference sequence). The CDR3 sequence is 16 residues long. The CDR3 reads CASSYLMTGRNEKLFF. CDR3 nucleotide sequence: TGTGCCAGCAGTTACCTCATGACAGGGAGAAATGAAAAACTGTTTTTT.

The V gene is TRBV10-3, the J gene TRBJ2-6; D perhaps matches TRBD1 (5 bases). Trimming took 5 bases from V and 2 from J, leaving 16 bases between them. There are 17 residues in the CDR3. Germline CDR1 ENHRY, CDR2 SYGVKD. The CDR3 region is CAISTPEGVAGANVLTF. For the CDR3, the DNA is TGTGCCATCAGTACCCCAGAAGGGGTAGCTGGGGCCAACGTCCTGACTTTC.

This chain connects TRBV4-1 to TRBJ2-5; 8 nucleotides agree with TRBD2. This CDR3 has 15 residues. Unmatched junction bases numbered 2, after V lost 0 bases and J lost 2 bases. Germline values: CDR1 MGHRA, CDR2 YSYEKL. CDR3 nucleotides: TGCGCCAGCAGCCAAGAGACTAGCGTACAAGAGACCCAGTACTTC. Translated: CASSQETSVQETQYF.

The chain combines TRBV4-2 with TRBJ2-7; D could derive from TRBD1 or TRBD2 (5 bases each). CDR1 is LGHNA, CDR2 YNFKEQ, per germline. V shed 6 bases and J shed 0 bases, with 9 bases lying between them. The CDR3 totals 13 residues. The CDR3 is CASRGTSSYEQYF. The CDR3 DNA follows: TGTGCCAGCAGGGGGACGAGCTCCTACGAGCAGTACTTC.

This chain links TRBV2 with TRBJ1-5; D may be TRBD1 (5 bases). The germline V gene has CDR1 SNHLY and CDR2 FYNNEI. V was trimmed by 3 bases and J by 2 bases, leaving 14 bases between them. This CDR3 has 16 residues. The CDR3 sequence is CASSDSVGVGNQPQHF. The CDR3 DNA reads as TGTGCCAGCAGTGATTCGGTAGGGGTAGGCAATCAGCCCCAGCATTTT. The complete variable domain, with remaining parts taken from reference TRBV2 and TRBJ1-5, reads EPEVTQTPSHQVTQMGQEVILRCVPISNHLYFYWYRQILGQKVEFLVSFYNNEISEKSEIFDDQFSVERPDGSNFTLKIRSTKLEDSAMYFCASSDSVGVGNQPQHFGDGTRLSIL.

This clone has just one count. The chain is built from TRBV4-3 and TRBJ1-5; TRBD1 is a possible D gene (6 bases). This CDR3 has 14 amino acids. Germline V gene lookup returns CDR1 LGHNA and CDR2 YSLEER. Trimming shortened V by 1 base and J by 5 bases, and 9 bases separated the two germline ends. Here the CDR3 reads CASSQGTAYQPQHF. Written as DNA, the CDR3 is TGCGCCAGCAGCCAAGGGACAGCTTATCAGCCCCAGCATTTT.

V and J are TRBV4-1 and TRBJ2-1; 14 bases fit TRBD2. CDR1 is MGHRA, CDR2 YSYEKL, per germline. J lost 8 bases, V lost 4 bases, and 10 bases had no gene match. This CDR3 spans 17 amino acids. The CDR3, as DNA: TGCGCCAGCAGCCGTGGGACTAGCGGGAGTTTTACCCATGAGCAGTTCTTC. The encoded protein is CASSRGTSGSFTHEQFF.

The genes are TRBV28 and TRBJ2-2; D is perhaps TRBD1 (5 bases). The V end lost 6 bases, the J end lost 5 bases, and 19 bases lay between the germline ends. The CDR3 has 16 residues. Germline CDR1 reads MDHEN; CDR2 reads SYDVKM. CDR3 nucleotide sequence: TGTGCCAGCAGCTTTATAGGGGTTACTGCGACCGGGGAGCTGTTTTTT. Translating it yields CASSFIGVTATGELFF.

The rearrangement uses TRBV7-2 and TRBJ2-4; no clear D gene. The germline V gene has CDR1 SGHTA and CDR2 FQGNSA. V was pared by 1 base and J by 5 bases, with 9 bases between. The CDR3 is 14 residues long. In nucleotides, the CDR3 is TGTGCCAGCAGCTTAGATTCAGTACAAAACATTCAGTACTTC. Amino acids: CASSLDSVQNIQYF.

The DNA of the CDR3 is TGTGCCAGCAGTGAGCCCAAGACAGGGACGAGATCGGATACGCAGTATTTT. Its translation: CASSEPKTGTRSDTQYF. This sequence joins TRBV25-1 and TRBJ2-3; TRBD1 aligns across 7 bases. CDR1 is MGHDK and CDR2 is SYGVNS in the germline V gene. This CDR3 has 17 residues. V shed 3 bases, J shed 6 bases, and the junction held 15 bases outside the gene matches.

This clone was counted between two and nine times. The chain combines TRBV19 with TRBJ1-5; no firm D call. The CDR3 covers 13 residues. The germline V and J ends were trimmed by 5 bases and 3 bases, with 8 bases remaining between them. From germline, CDR1 is LNHDA and CDR2 SQIVND (reference sequence). The DNA for the CDR3 is TGTGCCAGTAGTGAAAGCTACAATCAGCCCCAGCATTTT. Translated: CASSESYNQPQHF.

The chain recombines TRBV7-2 with TRBJ2-1, with D maybe TRBD2 (5 bases). The length of the CDR3 is 16 residues. CDR1 is SGHTA, CDR2 FQGNSA, per germline. Trimming left V 4 bases short and J 9 bases short, with 22 bases between. The CDR3 nucleotides read TGTGCCAGCAGCTCATTTCGGACTGCGATTAACGGTGAGCAGTTCTTC. It translates to CASSSFRTAINGEQFF.

V gene TRBV19 combines with J gene TRBJ1-4, with 8 bases matching TRBD1. The CDR3 spans 14 residues. The V gene end was trimmed by 6 bases and the J gene end by 7 bases; junction bases not matched to a gene: 7. The V gene's germline CDR1 is LNHDA and CDR2 SQIVND (reference sequence). The CDR3 protein is CASRLQGAGEKLFF. In nucleotides, the CDR3 is TGTGCCAGTAGACTCCAGGGGGCGGGTGAAAAACTGTTTTTT.

The chain is built from TRBV10-3 and TRBJ1-1, with no clear D. V was pared by 3 bases and J by 3 bases, with 5 bases between. The CDR3 contains 12 residues. Germline loops: CDR1 ENHRY, CDR2 SYGVKD. DNA of the CDR3: TGTGCCATCAGTGAAAAGGACACTGAAGCTTTCTTT. Its translation: CAISEKDTEAFF.

The V gene is TRBV18, the J gene TRBJ1-6; D is unclear. The CDR3 totals 16 residues. V was clipped by 2 bases and J by 0 bases, with 8 bases between them. Germline CDR1 is KGHSH and CDR2 is LQKENI. The CDR3 DNA sequence: TGTGCCAGCTCACCAGTCCCCCCCTCCTATAATTCACCCCTCCACTTT. Its translation: CASSPVPPSYNSPLHF.